This T cell receptor (beta chain) was retrieved from a study of CXCR3-negative and CXCR3-positive naive CD8 T cells. About the study: For each library, about 1.5 +/- 0.3 million TRB reads were obtained, about 135 million in total.

Broader study findings: Partial loss of CXCR3 expression followed cryopreservation; most assays used fresh PBMCs. Each naive subset displayed comparably high diversity, whereas memory CD8+ cells displayed much lower diversity. Across naive subsets, surface CD5 expression was comparable, and TCR strength was inferred from properties of the TRB CDR3. CXCR3-expressing naive cells carried TRB CDR3s more hydrophobic than those of CXCR3-negative naive cells.

The TRB libraries of cDNA were built by UMI-labeled 5' RACE. From the 5' RACE reads, TCRdb lists one entry per CDR3 protein and no DNA. Its listing shows approximately 100,000 distinct CDR3 sequences. The CDR3 runs to 14 residues. Per germline, CDR1 SGHAT and CDR2 FQNNGV. Turning to this clonotype: Its target is not known.

Sequencing used naive CXCR3+ CD8+ T cells from blood. Indicated subset: CD45RO-CCR7+CD27+CD95- naive CD8+ T cells expressing CXCR3 (TNR3+). The chain carries TRBV11-2 and TRBJ2-1; TCRdb reports TRBD1, a call that lacks DNA to check it against. This clonotype was sampled from a human donor in good health. Some clones in this sample may be carry-over from other donors' samples. The CDR3 spells CASSPIRDSFEQFF.